A selection of T cell receptor beta chains follows, all from one sample in a study of cytomegalovirus exposure and HLA in healthy donors. Produced via immunoSEQ multiplex PCR; TCRdb's table is partial and in-frame only. Among approximately 270,000 clones listed, nearly 90% were seen once. Sequencing input: PBMCs. These TCRs come from a woman between 18 and 30 years old in good health and CMV-seronegative. The CDR3 runs from the conserved cysteine through the conserved F or W. The D gene is left open where the match is weak. The size entry is marked missing in some rows and otherwise reads once, few, many or a size class.

clone_size: -
j_call: TRBJ2-5
v_call: TRBV11-1
d_call: TRBD2
cdr3_nt: TGTGCCAGCAGCTTAGGACTAGCGGGGGGGACCCAGTACTTC
cdr3_aa: CASSLGLAGGTQYF

clone_size: -
j_call: TRBJ2-1
v_call: TRBV28
d_call: TRBD1
cdr3_nt: TGTGCCAGCAGCACGGGACAGGGGGCCTACAATGAGCAGTTCTTC
cdr3_aa: CASSTGQGAYNEQFF

clone_size: -
j_call: TRBJ2-1
v_call: TRBV5-8
d_call: TRBD1
cdr3_nt: TGTGCCAGCAGTCGGCGGGACAGGGGCAACAATGAGCAGTTCTTC
cdr3_aa: CASSRRDRGNNEQFF

clone_size: -
j_call: TRBJ1-1
v_call: TRBV7-9
d_call: -
cdr3_nt: TGTGCCAGCACCCTGAAGGGGGAGCAGAACACTGAAGCTTTCTTT
cdr3_aa: CASTLKGEQNTEAFF

clone_size: -
j_call: TRBJ2-1
v_call: TRBV6-7
d_call: TRBD2
cdr3_nt: TGTGCCAGCAGTAGACCGGGACTACCGATTTACAATGAGCAGTTCTTC
cdr3_aa: CASSRPGLPIYNEQFF

clone_size: -
j_call: TRBJ2-5
v_call: TRBV7-7
d_call: TRBD1
cdr3_nt: TGTGCTAGCTCCCCCCTAGACGGGCAGGGGGCTTTCCAAGAGACCCAGTACTTC
cdr3_aa: CASSPLDGQGAFQETQYF

clone_size: -
j_call: TRBJ1-2
v_call: TRBV5-1
d_call: -
cdr3_nt: TGCGCCAGCAGCTTGGAACAGCACCTGTATGGCTACACCTTC
cdr3_aa: CASSLEQHLYGYTF

clone_size: -
j_call: TRBJ1-1
v_call: TRBV4-3
d_call: -
cdr3_nt: TGCGCCAGCAGCCAAGATACAGGCGGTAGCACTGAAGCTTTCTTT
cdr3_aa: CASSQDTGGSTEAFF

clone_size: -
j_call: TRBJ2-7
v_call: TRBV9
d_call: TRBD2
cdr3_nt: TGTGCCAGCAGCAACGGGGTCACTAGCGGGGTTGACTCCTACGAGCAGTACTTC
cdr3_aa: CASSNGVTSGVDSYEQYF

clone_size: -
j_call: TRBJ2-3
v_call: TRBV4-1
d_call: TRBD2
cdr3_nt: TGCGCCAGCAGCGCCCGGACTAGCGGGGGGCTCCTCGATACGCAGTATTTT
cdr3_aa: CASSARTSGGLLDTQYF

clone_size: -
j_call: TRBJ1-5
v_call: TRBV6-1
d_call: -
cdr3_nt: TGTGCCAGCAGTGAAGGGACAGCACCCCTGGGGCAGCCCCAGCATTTT
cdr3_aa: CASSEGTAPLGQPQHF

clone_size: -
j_call: TRBJ2-2
v_call: TRBV27
d_call: TRBD1
cdr3_nt: TGTGCCAGCGCGGGGACAGGGGATACCGGGGAGCTGTTTTTT
cdr3_aa: CASAGTGDTGELFF

clone_size: -
j_call: TRBJ2-1
v_call: TRBV28
d_call: TRBD2
cdr3_nt: TGTGCCAGCAGACCACTAGCGGGGGGGGCCTCCTACAATGAGCAGTTCTTC
cdr3_aa: CASRPLAGGASYNEQFF

clone_size: once
j_call: TRBJ2-2
v_call: TRBV5-6
d_call: -
cdr3_nt: TGTGCCAGCAGCTTAGGACAAATTATCACCGGGGAGCTGTTTTTT
cdr3_aa: CASSLGQIITGELFF

clone_size: -
j_call: TRBJ2-5
v_call: TRBV28
d_call: -
cdr3_nt: TGTGCCAGCAGTGGGGGGGCCCTCACTCTAGGAACCCAGTACTTC
cdr3_aa: CASSGGALTLGTQYF

clone_size: -
j_call: TRBJ2-2
v_call: TRBV28
d_call: -
cdr3_nt: TGTGCCAGCAGTTTCGTAGGGGTTGGAGCCGGGGAGCTGTTTTTT
cdr3_aa: CASSFVGVGAGELFF

clone_size: -
j_call: TRBJ1-2
v_call: TRBV7-3
d_call: -
cdr3_nt: TGTGCCAGCAGCTTAGGGGACACGGGGTCTGGCTACACCTTC
cdr3_aa: CASSLGDTGSGYTF

clone_size: -
j_call: TRBJ2-3
v_call: TRBV9
d_call: TRBD2
cdr3_nt: TGTGCCAGCAGCTGGGCGGGGGACCCCTCAGATACGCAGTATTTT
cdr3_aa: CASSWAGDPSDTQYF

clone_size: -
j_call: TRBJ1-1
v_call: TRBV28
d_call: TRBD1
cdr3_nt: TGTGCCAGCAGTTTGGACAGGAGGTGGGACACTGAAGCTTTCTTT
cdr3_aa: CASSLDRRWDTEAFF

clone_size: -
j_call: TRBJ1-5
v_call: TRBV6-1
d_call: -
cdr3_nt: TGTGCGATCACCCAGGGGCCGAGCAATCAGCCCCAGCATTTT
cdr3_aa: CAITQGPSNQPQHF

clone_size: -
j_call: TRBJ1-3
v_call: TRBV30
d_call: -
cdr3_nt: TGTGCCTGGAAGGGGTTGGGCAAGAGTGGAAACACCATATATTTT
cdr3_aa: CAWKGLGKSGNTIYF

clone_size: -
j_call: TRBJ2-1
v_call: TRBV30
d_call: TRBD2
cdr3_nt: TGTGCCTGGAGTACCGGGACTAGCGGGCCGGACAATGAGCAGTTCTTC
cdr3_aa: CAWSTGTSGPDNEQFF

clone_size: -
j_call: TRBJ1-6
v_call: TRBV10-1
d_call: -
cdr3_nt: TGCGCCAGCAGTGAGTCGAGATCACCCCTCCACTTT
cdr3_aa: CASSESRSPLHF

clone_size: -
j_call: TRBJ1-6
v_call: TRBV7-6
d_call: -
cdr3_nt: TGTGCCAGCAGCTTAGCGGTAGGGGCACTGAGTTCACCCCTCCACTTT
cdr3_aa: CASSLAVGALSSPLHF

clone_size: -
j_call: TRBJ1-2
v_call: TRBV27
d_call: -
cdr3_nt: TGTGCCAGCAGTTTATTATACGGGACTGACAACTATGGCTACACCTTC
cdr3_aa: CASSLLYGTDNYGYTF

clone_size: -
j_call: TRBJ2-3
v_call: TRBV13
d_call: TRBD2
cdr3_nt: TGTGCCAGCAGCCGCCGACTAGCGGGGTCAAGCACAGATACGCAGTATTTT
cdr3_aa: CASSRRLAGSSTDTQYF

clone_size: -
j_call: TRBJ1-4
v_call: TRBV7-9
d_call: TRBD1
cdr3_nt: TGTGCCAGCAGCGCCAGGACAGGGGGGAGGGAAAAACTGTTTTTT
cdr3_aa: CASSARTGGREKLFF

clone_size: -
j_call: TRBJ2-7
v_call: TRBV5-1
d_call: -
cdr3_nt: TGCGCCAGCAGCTACGGCGTAGGGGACTACGAGCAGTACTTC
cdr3_aa: CASSYGVGDYEQYF

clone_size: -
j_call: TRBJ2-3
v_call: TRBV5-1
d_call: -
cdr3_nt: TGCGCCAGCAGTTCGTCCGGGGCAGATACGCAGTATTTT
cdr3_aa: CASSSSGADTQYF

clone_size: once
j_call: TRBJ2-3
v_call: TRBV6-5
d_call: TRBD2
cdr3_nt: TGTGCCAGCAGTAGGACTAGCGTAGCAGATACGCAGTATTTT
cdr3_aa: CASSRTSVADTQYF

clone_size: -
j_call: TRBJ1-4
v_call: TRBV7-9
d_call: TRBD1
cdr3_nt: TGTGCCACCGGGACAGGGGGGGAAAAACTGTTTTTT
cdr3_aa: CATGTGGEKLFF

clone_size: few
j_call: TRBJ2-5
v_call: TRBV19
d_call: TRBD1
cdr3_nt: TGTGCCAGTAGTATCTGGAACAGGGGAGAGACCCAGTACTTC
cdr3_aa: CASSIWNRGETQYF

clone_size: -
j_call: TRBJ2-6
v_call: TRBV28
d_call: -
cdr3_nt: TGTGCCAGCAGTAACCCTTTTCAGGGAGGTTTCTCTGGGGCCAACGTCCTGACTTTC
cdr3_aa: CASSNPFQGGFSGANVLTF

clone_size: -
j_call: TRBJ1-1
v_call: TRBV7-9
d_call: -
cdr3_nt: TGTGCCAGCAGCTTAGCATCACGGGGTCTCACTGAAGCTTTCTTT
cdr3_aa: CASSLASRGLTEAFF

clone_size: -
j_call: TRBJ1-6
v_call: TRBV27
d_call: TRBD1
cdr3_nt: TGTGCCAGCAGTTTATCAGGGGGCGGATTTTCACCCCTCCACTTT
cdr3_aa: CASSLSGGGFSPLHF

clone_size: -
j_call: TRBJ2-1
v_call: TRBV10-3
d_call: TRBD2
cdr3_nt: TGTGCCATCAGTGCCCCTAGCGGGGGCTACAATGAGCAGTTCTTC
cdr3_aa: CAISAPSGGYNEQFF

clone_size: -
j_call: TRBJ1-2
v_call: TRBV7-9
d_call: TRBD1
cdr3_nt: TGTGCCAGCAGCTACCGATTACAGGGGACTAACTATGGCTACACCTTC
cdr3_aa: CASSYRLQGTNYGYTF

clone_size: -
j_call: TRBJ2-4
v_call: TRBV5-6
d_call: TRBD1
cdr3_nt: TGTGCCAGCAGCCGGGGACAGTTAAACAAAAACATTCAGTACTTC
cdr3_aa: CASSRGQLNKNIQYF

clone_size: -
j_call: TRBJ1-5
v_call: TRBV7-2
d_call: TRBD1
cdr3_nt: TGTGCCAGCAGCTCGACAGGGGGCGGAGGACAGCCCCAGCATTTT
cdr3_aa: CASSSTGGGGQPQHF

clone_size: -
j_call: TRBJ2-7
v_call: TRBV19
d_call: -
cdr3_nt: TGTGCCAGTAGTACAGGGTTCGAGCAGTACTTC
cdr3_aa: CASSTGFEQYF

clone_size: -
j_call: TRBJ2-7
v_call: TRBV5-4
d_call: TRBD1
cdr3_nt: TGTGCCAGCAGCTTTCCTCCGGGACAGGGAATCCACGAGCAGTACTTC
cdr3_aa: CASSFPPGQGIHEQYF

clone_size: -
j_call: TRBJ1-2
v_call: TRBV6-1
d_call: -
cdr3_nt: TGTGCCAGCAGTGAAGTGAACAGAAACTATGGCTACACCTTC
cdr3_aa: CASSEVNRNYGYTF

clone_size: -
j_call: TRBJ1-6
v_call: TRBV27
d_call: TRBD1
cdr3_nt: TGTGCCAGCAGTTTGGGACAGGGAAAAGGTTCACCCCTCCACTTT
cdr3_aa: CASSLGQGKGSPLHF

clone_size: once
j_call: TRBJ2-7
v_call: TRBV29-1
d_call: -
cdr3_nt: TGCAGCGTTGAAGATCGAGAGCAGGGGTCCCCCTACGAGCAGTACTTC
cdr3_aa: CSVEDREQGSPYEQYF

clone_size: -
j_call: TRBJ1-4
v_call: TRBV7-6
d_call: TRBD1
cdr3_nt: TGTGCCAGCAGGGACGCCGGGACAGGAAATGAAAAACTGTTTTTT
cdr3_aa: CASRDAGTGNEKLFF

clone_size: -
j_call: TRBJ2-7
v_call: TRBV10-1
d_call: TRBD1
cdr3_nt: TGCGCCAGCAGTGAGCCCGAGACAGGGGGCAGCAATTACGAGCAGTACTTC
cdr3_aa: CASSEPETGGSNYEQYF

clone_size: -
j_call: TRBJ2-5
v_call: TRBV5-4
d_call: TRBD2
cdr3_nt: TGTGCCAGCAGCTTGGGACTAGCGGGGGGGCATGAGACCCAGTACTTC
cdr3_aa: CASSLGLAGGHETQYF

clone_size: once
j_call: TRBJ2-7
v_call: TRBV5-1
d_call: -
cdr3_nt: TGCGCCAGCAGCCAAGGACAGTCCCTCTACGAGCAGTACTTC
cdr3_aa: CASSQGQSLYEQYF